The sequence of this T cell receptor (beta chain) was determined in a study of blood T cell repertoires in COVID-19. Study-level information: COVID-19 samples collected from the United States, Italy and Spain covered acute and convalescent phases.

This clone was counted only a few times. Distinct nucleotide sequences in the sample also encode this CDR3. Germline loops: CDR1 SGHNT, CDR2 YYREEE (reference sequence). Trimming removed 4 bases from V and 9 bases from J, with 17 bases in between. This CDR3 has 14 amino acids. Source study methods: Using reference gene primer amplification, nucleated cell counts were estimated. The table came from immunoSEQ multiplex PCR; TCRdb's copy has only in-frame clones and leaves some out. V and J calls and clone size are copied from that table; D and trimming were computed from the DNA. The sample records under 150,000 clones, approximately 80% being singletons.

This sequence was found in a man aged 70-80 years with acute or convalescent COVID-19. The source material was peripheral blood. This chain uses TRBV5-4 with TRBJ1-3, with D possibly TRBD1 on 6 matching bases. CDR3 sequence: CASSLMDSKGTIYF. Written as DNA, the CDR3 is TGTGCCAGCAGCCTCATGGACAGTAAAGGCACCATATATTTT.